This T cell receptor (beta chain) originates from a study of long-term antiretroviral therapy in people with HIV. Study-level results: Narrower CDR3 length ranges marked HIV repertoires relative to controls.

Note on this clone: The antigen is not known.

Version v3.0 of the immunoSEQ assay was performed at survey level. TCRdb keeps only in-frame clones here, not all; method: immunoSEQ multiplex PCR. Seen here are around 26,000 clones, roughly 83% observed once, and the top ten hold over 13%. The sample in question was unsorted PBMCs, obtained around 4.3 years after starting antiretroviral therapy. This TCR derives from a man under 40 with HIV.

The CDR3, as DNA: TGTGCCAGCAGCTTCCTAGCGTCCTGGGACGAGCAGTACTTC. This gives the protein CASSFLASWDEQYF. V is TRBV7-8 and J is TRBJ2-7, with D perhaps TRBD2 (6 bases). Germline assignment: CDR1 SGHVS and CDR2 FQNEAQ. The CDR3 is 14 residues long. V was shortened by 3 bases and J by 5 bases, with 14 bases between the two germline ends. The full variable domain, its missing parts supplied by reference TRBV7-8 and TRBJ2-7, is GAGVSQSPRYKVAKRGQDVALRCDPISGHVSLFWYQQALGQGPEFLTYFQNEAQLDKSGLPSDRFFAERPEGSVSTLKIQRTQQEDSAVYLCASSFLASWDEQYFGPGTRLTVT.